This TCR beta chain was sequenced during a study of blood T cells in healthy people across ages. Study-wide results and limits: With naive T cell percentage, TCR beta diversity showed a strong correlation.

About this clonotype: The antigen remains undetermined.

Using a J-beta primer mix together with a sample-barcoded 5' primer, a second PCR was run for about 7 to 12 cycles. TCRdb reprocessed the 5' RACE reads via MiXCR and lists one record per CDR3 protein. Found here are approximately 820,000 distinct CDR3 sequences, around two fifths of them singletons; the top ten hold around 21%. Trimming at V came to 0 bases and at J to 3 bases, leaving 8 bases not matched to a gene. The germline V gene has CDR1 SGHRS and CDR2 YFSETQ. There are 16 residues in the CDR3. Material: blood. The receptor was isolated from a man between 60 and 70 years old in good health. The chain couples TRBV5-1 to TRBJ2-7; 8 positions match TRBD1. CDR3 sequence: CASSLAVGQGYYEQYF. For the CDR3, the DNA is TGCGCCAGCAGCTTGGCCGTAGGACAGGGCTACTACGAGCAGTACTTC.